These T cell receptor beta chains were read from a single sample in a study of blood T cell repertoires in COVID-19. Only in-frame clones appear in the TCRdb table, and some are missing; sequencing was by immunoSEQ multiplex PCR. The sample contains around 140,000 clones, 75% to 90% of which appear only once. The material sequenced was peripheral blood. The receptors originated from a man in his fifties or sixties who had recovered from COVID-19. The CDR3 runs from the conserved cysteine through the conserved F or W. Each record gives: CDR3 protein, CDR3 DNA, J gene, clone size, D gene, V gene. The D gene is left open where the match is weak. Not all rows give a size; the values are once, few, many and, for expanded clones, a class.

CASSGDRADPFNYGYTF TGTGCCAGCAGTGGGGACAGGGCTGACCCCTTTAACTATGGCTACACCTTC TRBJ1-2 NA TRBD1 TRBV6-1
CASSLNRDHEQYF TGTGCCAGCAGCTTGAACAGGGACCACGAGCAGTACTTC TRBJ2-7 NA NA TRBV11-3
CASSFRRGEKLFF TGTGCCAGCAGTTTTCGCAGGGGTGAAAAACTGTTTTTT TRBJ1-4 once NA TRBV12-3/TRBV12-4
CASSYGIPNTGELFF TGCGCCAGCAGCTACGGGATTCCGAACACCGGGGAGCTGTTTTTT TRBJ2-2 NA NA TRBV5-1
CATSSRTGGLYNEQFF TGTGCCACCAGCAGCCGGACAGGGGGCTTGTACAATGAGCAGTTCTTC TRBJ2-1 NA TRBD1 TRBV15
CASSLQPGSGANVLTF TGCGCCAGCAGCCTCCAACCAGGCTCTGGGGCCAACGTCCTGACTTTC TRBJ2-6 NA NA TRBV4-3
CAWSLGDQQPQHF TGTGCCTGGAGTCTGGGAGACCAACAGCCCCAGCATTTT TRBJ1-5 NA NA TRBV30
CASSQVPAGGPNEQFF TGCGCCAGCAGCCAAGTGCCAGCGGGGGGGCCTAATGAGCAGTTCTTC TRBJ2-1 few TRBD2 TRBV4-1
CASSVDGRGETQYF TGTGCCAGCAGCGTGGACGGACGAGGGGAGACCCAGTACTTC TRBJ2-5 NA NA TRBV9
CASSSWDSSTDTQYF TGTGCCAGCAGCTCATGGGACTCGAGCACAGATACGCAGTATTTT TRBJ2-3 NA NA TRBV3-1/TRBV3-2
CASSLQGGNTIYF TGTGCCAGCAGCTTACAGGGTGGAAACACCATATATTTT TRBJ1-3 NA NA TRBV7-3
CAWRDTSGGHSYEQYF TGTGCCTGGAGAGATACTAGCGGGGGGCACTCCTACGAGCAGTACTTC TRBJ2-7 NA TRBD2 TRBV30